The entry below describes one T cell receptor beta chain. No antigen is known for it. The data originate from a study of shared clonotypes between healthy human individuals. Overall study context: For every donor, three CD4 naive, three CD4 memory, two CD8 naive and one CD8 memory plates were used.

The CDR3 consists of 15 residues. Germline V gene lookup returns CDR1 SGHTS and CDR2 YDEGEE. V lost 6 bases to trimming and J lost 1 base, with 16 bases between them. Once extracted for a subset, genomic DNA was divided evenly among several immunoSEQ plates. Only in-frame clones appear in the TCRdb table, and some are missing; sequencing was by immunoSEQ multiplex PCR. The sample records approximately 110,000 clones, less than 75% being singletons. Study results and caveats: Richness estimates generally favored naive over memory subsets.

This TCR derives from a woman aged 25 to 45 in good health. Sequencing was performed on memory CD8+ T cells sorted from blood. The subset here: CD45RO+ cells pooled with CCR7-negative TemRA cells. The V and J genes are TRBV5-8 and TRBJ1-1; D not certain. In DNA, the CDR3 is TGTGCCAGCATCGGGTTCGTCTTGAGGAACACTGAAGCTTTCTTT. The encoded protein is CASIGFVLRNTEAFF.